Each of the 10 T cell receptor beta chains below was sequenced from the same sample in a study of cytomegalovirus exposure and HLA in healthy donors. PCR primers comprised 60 Vbeta and 13 Jbeta primers. Sequenced by immunoSEQ multiplex PCR; TCRdb stores in-frame clones only, minus some. In the table there are some 200,000 clones, approximately 70% of which are singletons. The specimen sequenced was PBMCs. The receptors come from a middle-aged man in good health and CMV-seropositive.

The rearrangement joins TRBV5-1 to TRBJ2-2, with a tentative D call TRBD1 (7 bases). The CDR3 runs to 17 residues. Germline V gene data show CDR1 as SGHRS and CDR2 as YFSETQ. V lost 7 bases and J lost 4, with 23 bases in between. CDR3 region: CASGQGGGRKSTGELFF. The CDR3 DNA is TGCGCCAGCGGCCAGGGGGGTGGGAGGAAGAGCACCGGGGAGCTGTTTTTT.

This clone was observed once. Other DNA sequences in the same sample also yield this CDR3. The chain couples TRBV7-2 to TRBJ2-7; TRBD1 agrees at 7 bases. The CDR3 extends over 14 amino acids. CDR1 and CDR2 from the germline V gene are SGHTA and FQGNSA. J was trimmed by 5 bases and V by 1 base; bases with no gene match: 5. The CDR3 sequence is CASSLVAGGNEQYF. The CDR3 DNA sequence: TGTGCCAGCAGCTTAGTCGCAGGGGGAAACGAGCAGTACTTC.

V gene TRBV19 combines with J gene TRBJ2-5; TRBD1 aligns across 9 bases. The closer fit of TRBJ2-7 to the DNA end suggests the J call may be wrong. CDR3 size: 13 residues. CDR1 and CDR2 (germline): LNHDA, SQIVND (reference sequence). CDR3 nucleotide sequence: TGTGCCAGTAGTAGGGACAGGGAGTACGAGCAGTACTTC. This encodes CASSRDREYEQYF.

V gene TRBV6-5 combines with J gene TRBJ1-4, with D possibly being TRBD1 (6 bases). This CDR3 contains 15 residues. From germline, CDR1 is MNHEY and CDR2 SVGAGI. V was trimmed by 5 bases and J by 4 bases, leaving 14 bases between them. CDR3 residues: CASSPSTGRNEKLFF. For the CDR3, the DNA is TGTGCCAGCAGTCCGTCGACAGGCCGTAATGAAAAACTGTTTTTT.

This clone was seen more than once but under ten times. V is TRBV4-2 and J is TRBJ1-3; TRBD1 matches at 7 bases. CDR3 length: 16 amino acids. Germline V gives CDR1 LGHNA, CDR2 YNFKEQ. V trimming: 5 bases; J trimming: 0 bases; junction bases outside the gene matches: 7. CDR3 residues: CASSKTTGNSGNTIYF. The CDR3 DNA sequence: TGTGCCAGCAGCAAAACGACAGGGAACTCTGGAAACACCATATATTTT.

Remarks on this clone: The sample carries other DNA sequences with the same CDR3. This CDR3 is CASSITRGSYEQYF. Here the CDR3 DNA reads TGTGCCAGTAGTATAACTCGGGGGTCCTACGAGCAGTACTTC. The chain employs TRBV19 and TRBJ2-7; D may be TRBD2 (6 bases). Germline V gives CDR1 LNHDA, CDR2 SQIVND (reference sequence). V was pared by 2 bases and J by 1 base, with 9 bases between. The CDR3 covers 14 residues. Using reference TRBV19 and TRBJ2-7 for the parts outside the CDR3, the full variable domain is DGGITQSPKYLFRKEGQNVTLSCEQNLNHDAMYWYRQDPGQGLRLIYYSQIVNDFQKGDIAEGYSVSREKKESFPLTVTSAQKNPTAFYLCASSITRGSYEQYFGPGTRLTVT.

The sample holds a few counts of this clone. The rearrangement uses TRBV2 and TRBJ1-5; D not certain. Trimming removed 6 bases at V and 1 base at J, with 10 bases between. This CDR3 is 14 amino acids long. Germline V CDR1 and CDR2: SNHLY, FYNNEI. CDR3 loop: CASSHSGSNQPQHF. DNA of the CDR3: TGTGCCAGCAGCCATAGCGGAAGCAATCAGCCCCAGCATTTT.

This clone was seen a handful of times. J is TRBJ1-4 and V is TRBV7-8; D remains unclear. Per germline, CDR1 SGHVS and CDR2 FQNEAQ. Trimming removed 0 bases from V and 6 bases from J, with 5 bases in between. The CDR3 extends over 13 amino acids. The CDR3 DNA follows: TGTGCCAGCAGCTTAGCTCGTGATGAAAAACTGTTTTTT. As protein: CASSLARDEKLFF.

V usage is TRBV6-5 and J usage is TRBJ1-1; a possible D gene is TRBD1 (5 bases). V was cut by 5 bases and J by 5 bases, with 12 bases left in between. The CDR3 runs to 13 residues. CDR1 is MNHEY, CDR2 SVGAGI, per germline. The CDR3 DNA follows: TGTGCCAGCAGTAACTGGGGGGGGACTGAAGCTTTCTTT. Translation: CASSNWGGTEAFF.

In DNA, the CDR3 is TGTGCCACCAGCATGGGAGGGGATTCCTACGAGCAGTACTTC. Amino acids: CATSMGGDSYEQYF. The rearrangement links TRBV15 to TRBJ2-5; 7 nucleotides agree with TRBD2. The DNA end lines up better with TRBJ2-7; the J call may be wrong. This CDR3 is built from 14 residues. In germline, CDR1 is LNHNV, CDR2 YYDKDF (reference sequence).